The clone carrying this T cell receptor (beta chain) was seen more than once but under ten times. Germline CDR1 reads SGHDT; CDR2 reads YYEEEE. The CDR3 length is 15 residues. V was shortened by 3 bases and J by 5 bases, with 12 bases between the two germline ends. The source of the sample is a study of blood T cell repertoires in COVID-19. Study overall: T cells, B-cell-depleted T cells, or PBMCs supplied cDNA or gDNA.

Under the authors' procedure: For nucleated cells, counts were estimated from reference gene primer amplification. Assay: immunoSEQ multiplex PCR; the TCRdb copy retains only in-frame clones and omits some. V and J calls and clone size are as listed in that table; D and trimming were resolved from the DNA. The sample records around 70,000 clones, around 89% being singletons. Sequenced sample: peripheral blood. The V gene is TRBV5-6, the J gene TRBJ1-6, with D maybe TRBD1 (6 bases). The TCR sequence derives from a man aged 55-75 years with acute or convalescent COVID-19. The CDR3 sequence is CASSSGGPDNSPLHF. As DNA, the CDR3 is TGTGCCAGCAGCTCTGGGGGCCCGGATAATTCACCCCTCCACTTT.